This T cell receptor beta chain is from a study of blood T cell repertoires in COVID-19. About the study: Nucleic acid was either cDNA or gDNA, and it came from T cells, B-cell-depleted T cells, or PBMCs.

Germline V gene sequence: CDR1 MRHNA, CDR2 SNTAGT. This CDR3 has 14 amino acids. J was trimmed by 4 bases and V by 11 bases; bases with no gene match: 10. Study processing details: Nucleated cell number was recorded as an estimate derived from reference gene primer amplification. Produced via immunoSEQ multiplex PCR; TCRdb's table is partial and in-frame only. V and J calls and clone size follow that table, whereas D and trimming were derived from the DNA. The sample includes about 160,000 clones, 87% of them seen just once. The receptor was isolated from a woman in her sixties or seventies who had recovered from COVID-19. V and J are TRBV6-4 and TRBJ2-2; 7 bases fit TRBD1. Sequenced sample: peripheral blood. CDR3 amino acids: CAGTGALITGELFF. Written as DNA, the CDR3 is TGTGCCGGTACAGGGGCCTTAATCACCGGGGAGCTGTTTTTT.